Below, 15 T cell receptor beta chains from the same sample are listed, as sequenced in a study of beta chain features in type 1 diabetes. Expressed TCRB transcripts were sequenced, since all the RNA that had been isolated was reverse transcribed. Repertoires were generated with immunoSEQ multiplex PCR, while TCRdb's copy carries only in-frame clones and drops some. The data show 200,000 to 250,000 clones, 25% to 35% seen once. The sequencing sample was made of central memory CD4+ T cells from blood. All receptors derive from a man aged 25-45 years in good health.

The chain uses TRBV5-1 and TRBJ1-1; D unresolved. Germline V lookup: CDR1 SGHRS, CDR2 YFSETQ. The ends were cut back, 5 bases at V and 0 bases at J, with 11 bases in the middle. CDR3 length equals 14 residues. DNA of the CDR3: TGCGCCAGCAGTTTCGGGATTTTGAACACTGAAGCTTTCTTT. Translation: CASSFGILNTEAFF. The entire variable domain, with the rest obtained from reference TRBV5-1 and TRBJ1-1, is as follows: KAGVTQTPRYLIKTRGQQVTLSCSPISGHRSVSWYQQTPGQGLQFLFEYFSETQRNKGNFPGRFSGRQFSNSRSEMNVSTLELGDSALYLCASSFGILNTEAFFGQGTRLTVV.

This clone was seen many times. The V and J genes are TRBV7-7 and TRBJ2-1, with 14 bases lining up with TRBD2. Looked up from germline, CDR1 is SSHAT and CDR2 is FNYEAQ (reference sequence). The CDR3 is 15 amino acids. V trimming: 5 bases; J trimming: 6 bases; junction bases outside the gene matches: 3. The CDR3 is CASSLGLAGVNEQFF. The CDR3 DNA sequence: TGTGCCAGCAGCCTGGGACTAGCGGGAGTCAATGAGCAGTTCTTC.

This clone came up a few times. In the same sample, other DNA sequences code for this CDR3. The chain couples TRBV29-1 to TRBJ1-1; no reliable D call. Germline CDR1 and CDR2: SQVTM and ANQGSEA. Trimming shortened V by 6 bases and J by 1 base, and 6 bases separated the two germline ends. The CDR3 totals 11 residues. The CDR3 is CSVQQNTEAFF. The CDR3 bases are TGCAGCGTGCAACAGAACACTGAAGCTTTCTTT.

This clone appeared a few times. This rearrangement joins TRBV6-1 to TRBJ2-7; D gene ambiguous. Trimming cost V 3 bases and J 0 bases, with 9 bases left between them. The CDR3 length is 14 residues. Germline loops: CDR1 MNHNS, CDR2 SASEGT. The CDR3 spells CASSDWNDSYEQYF. CDR3 nucleotides: TGTGCCAGCAGTGATTGGAATGACTCCTACGAGCAGTACTTC.

This clone turned up a few times. The chain is built from TRBV5-6 and TRBJ2-5; a possible D gene is TRBD1 (5 bases). The CDR3 runs to 15 residues. Germline loops: CDR1 SGHDT, CDR2 YYEEEE. The ends were cut back, 2 bases at V and 2 bases at J, with 13 bases in the middle. The CDR3 region is CASSFLQGSQETQYF. CDR3 coding DNA: TGTGCCAGCAGCTTCTTGCAGGGATCACAAGAGACCCAGTACTTC.

This clone was observed a few times. J is TRBJ1-2 and V is TRBV18; D is unresolved. Germline CDR1 is KGHSH and CDR2 is LQKENI. V was shortened by 6 bases and J by 5 bases, with 13 bases between the two germline ends. This CDR3 comprises 13 residues. CDR3 region: CASSLTPDYGYTF. CDR3 in DNA: TGTGCCAGCTCCTTGACACCAGATTATGGCTACACCTTC.

The chain joins TRBV7-2 to TRBJ2-7; D perhaps matches TRBD1 (6 bases). Trimming stripped 5 bases from V and 3 bases from J, with 11 bases between. Germline loops: CDR1 SGHTA, CDR2 FQGNSA. This CDR3 region has 13 residues. The CDR3 reads CASSLDRYYEQYF. In DNA, the CDR3 is TGTGCCAGCAGCCTAGACAGGTACTACGAGCAGTACTTC.

This clone was picked up many times. V and J are TRBV6-5 and TRBJ2-3, with D perhaps assigned TRBD1 or TRBD2 (5 bases each). Germline lookup yields CDR1 MNHEY and CDR2 SVGAGI. There are 14 residues in the CDR3. Trimming took 6 bases from V and 1 from J, leaving 11 bases between them. The CDR3 nucleotides are TGTGCCAGCAGGGCAACGGGGCGCACAGATACGCAGTATTTT. It is translated as CASRATGRTDTQYF.

The chain is built from TRBV11-3 and TRBJ2-1, with TRBD2 as a possible D gene (6 bases). The germline V gene encodes CDR1 SGHNT and CDR2 YENEEA. This CDR3 is built from 13 residues. V was shortened by 5 bases and J by 12 bases, with 17 bases between the two germline ends. The CDR3 loop reads CASSPGGRQGQFF. Here the CDR3 DNA reads TGTGCCAGCAGCCCTGGGGGGAGGCAGGGGCAGTTCTTC.

This chain joins TRBV6-1 and TRBJ1-3; 7 nucleotides agree with TRBD1. The J segment lost 2 bases and the V segment lost 5 bases, leaving 3 bases of the junction unmatched. Germline loops: CDR1 MNHNS, CDR2 SASEGT. The CDR3 is 14 residues long. The CDR3 bases are TGTGCCAGCAGTAGAGGGACAGCTGGAAACACCATATATTTT. It yields the protein CASSRGTAGNTIYF.

V is TRBV7-2 and J is TRBJ2-5; D remains ambiguous. The CDR3 runs to 13 residues. Trimming removed 5 bases at V and 5 bases at J, with 12 bases between. Germline loops: CDR1 SGHTA, CDR2 FQGNSA. CDR3 sequence: CASSPSSRETQYF. CDR3 sequence (DNA): TGTGCCAGCAGCCCCTCCTCCAGGGAGACCCAGTACTTC.

This clone was found a few times. For the CDR3, the DNA is TGTGCCTGGAGTGGCCGGGACAGGGTTGACAATGAGCAGTTCTTC. Protein product: CAWSGRDRVDNEQFF. The J gene is TRBJ2-1, the V gene TRBV30; 9 positions match TRBD1. CDR1 is GTSNPN and CDR2 is SVGIG in the germline V gene (reference sequence). This CDR3 comprises 15 residues. V lost 1 base and J lost 5; bases outside the gene matches: 6.

This clone has more than one count but fewer than ten. The chain recombines TRBV19 with TRBJ1-2; D not certain. V was shortened by 7 bases and J by 2 bases, with 14 bases between the two germline ends. This CDR3 spans 14 amino acids. CDR1 is LNHDA and CDR2 is SQIVND in the germline V gene (reference sequence). The chain's CDR3 is CASNRAAMNYGYTF. The CDR3 region has the DNA TGTGCCAGTAATCGGGCAGCAATGAACTATGGCTACACCTTC.

This CDR3 reads CATSISRQRGQETQYF. DNA for the CDR3: TGTGCCACCAGCATCTCCAGACAGCGAGGGCAAGAGACCCAGTACTTC. The chain combines TRBV15 with TRBJ2-5, with D perhaps given as TRBD1 or TRBD2 (5 bases each). The CDR3 runs 16 residues. The germline V and J ends were trimmed by 4 bases and 2 bases, with 17 bases remaining between them. CDR1 LNHNV and CDR2 YYDKDF come from the germline V gene (reference sequence).

In this sample, this clone turned up many times. The J gene is TRBJ1-2, the V gene TRBV27; D is perhaps TRBD1 (6 bases). The length of the CDR3 is 16 residues. Trimming removed 6 bases at V and 4 bases at J, with 21 bases between. Germline V gives CDR1 MNHEY, CDR2 SMNVEV (reference sequence). The CDR3 nucleotides read TGTGCCAGCAGCCCTACAGGGCCCCTCGTGCCCTATGGCTACACCTTC. Translating gives CASSPTGPLVPYGYTF.